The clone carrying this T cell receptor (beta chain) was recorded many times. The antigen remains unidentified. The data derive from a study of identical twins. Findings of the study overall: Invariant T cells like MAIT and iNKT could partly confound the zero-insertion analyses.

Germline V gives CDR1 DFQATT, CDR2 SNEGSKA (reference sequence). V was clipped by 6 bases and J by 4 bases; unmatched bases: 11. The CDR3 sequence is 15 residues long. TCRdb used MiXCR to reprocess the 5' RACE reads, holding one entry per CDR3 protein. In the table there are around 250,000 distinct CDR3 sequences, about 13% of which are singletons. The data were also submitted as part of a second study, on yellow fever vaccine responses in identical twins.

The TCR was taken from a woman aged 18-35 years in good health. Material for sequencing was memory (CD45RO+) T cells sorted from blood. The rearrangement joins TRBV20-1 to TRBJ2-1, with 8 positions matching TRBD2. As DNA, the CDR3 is TGCAGTGCCCCAGAGGGCGGGAGGCGTTACAATGAGCAGTTCTTC. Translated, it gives CSAPEGGRRYNEQFF.